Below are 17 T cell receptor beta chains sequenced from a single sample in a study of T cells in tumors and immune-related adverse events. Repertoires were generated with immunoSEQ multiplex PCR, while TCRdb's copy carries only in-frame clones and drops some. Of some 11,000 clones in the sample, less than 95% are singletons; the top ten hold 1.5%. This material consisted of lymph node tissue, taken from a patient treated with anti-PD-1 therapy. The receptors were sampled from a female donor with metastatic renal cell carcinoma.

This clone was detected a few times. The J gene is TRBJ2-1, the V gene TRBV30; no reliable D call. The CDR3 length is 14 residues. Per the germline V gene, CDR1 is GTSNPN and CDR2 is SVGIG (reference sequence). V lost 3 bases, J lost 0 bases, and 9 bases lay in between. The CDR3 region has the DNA TGTGCCTGGAGGGGAACGAGCTCCTACAATGAGCAGTTCTTC. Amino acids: CAWRGTSSYNEQFF.

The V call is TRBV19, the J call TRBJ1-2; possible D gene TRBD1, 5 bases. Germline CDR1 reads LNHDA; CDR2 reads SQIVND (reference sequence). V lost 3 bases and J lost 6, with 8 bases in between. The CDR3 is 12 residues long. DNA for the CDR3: TGTGCCAGTAGTATCCGCAGGGATGGCTACACCTTC. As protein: CASSIRRDGYTF.

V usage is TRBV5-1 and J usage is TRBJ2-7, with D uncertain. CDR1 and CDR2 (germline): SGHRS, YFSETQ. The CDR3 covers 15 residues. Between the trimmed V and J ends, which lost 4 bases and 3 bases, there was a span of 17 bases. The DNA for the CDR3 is TGCGCCAGCAGCATAGATAGAACCTTGGGCTACGAGCAGTACTTC. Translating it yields CASSIDRTLGYEQYF.

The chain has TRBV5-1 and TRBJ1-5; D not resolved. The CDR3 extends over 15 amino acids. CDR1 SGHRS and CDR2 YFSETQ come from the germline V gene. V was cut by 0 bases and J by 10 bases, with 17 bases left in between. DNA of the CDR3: TGCGCCAGCAGCTTGGGGATTGACCCTCACGAACCCCAGCATTTT. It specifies CASSLGIDPHEPQHF.

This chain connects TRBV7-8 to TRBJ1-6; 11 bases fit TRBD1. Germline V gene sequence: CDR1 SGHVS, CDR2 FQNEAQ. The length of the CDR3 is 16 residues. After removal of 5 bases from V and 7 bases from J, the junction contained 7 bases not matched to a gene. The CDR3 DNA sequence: TGTGCCAGCAGCGGGAGGACAGGGGGCAAGAATTCACCCCTCCACTTT. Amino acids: CASSGRTGGKNSPLHF. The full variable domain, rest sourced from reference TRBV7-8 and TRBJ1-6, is GAGVSQSPRYKVAKRGQDVALRCDPISGHVSLFWYQQALGQGPEFLTYFQNEAQLDKSGLPSDRFFAERPEGSVSTLKIQRTQQEDSAVYLCASSGRTGGKNSPLHFGNGTRLTVT.

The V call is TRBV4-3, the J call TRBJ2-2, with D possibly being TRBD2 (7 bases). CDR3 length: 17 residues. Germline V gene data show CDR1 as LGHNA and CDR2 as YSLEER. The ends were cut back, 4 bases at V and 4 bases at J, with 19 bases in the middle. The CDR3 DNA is TGCGCCAGCAGCCCCAGACACCGGGGGGCGGGCACCGGGGAGCTGTTTTTT. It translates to CASSPRHRGAGTGELFF.

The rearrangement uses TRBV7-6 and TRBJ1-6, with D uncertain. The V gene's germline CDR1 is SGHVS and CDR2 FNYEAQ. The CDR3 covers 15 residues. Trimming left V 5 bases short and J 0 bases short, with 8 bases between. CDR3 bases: TGTGCCAGCAGCCCACGGAGCTCCTATAATTCACCCCTCCACTTT. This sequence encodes CASSPRSSYNSPLHF.

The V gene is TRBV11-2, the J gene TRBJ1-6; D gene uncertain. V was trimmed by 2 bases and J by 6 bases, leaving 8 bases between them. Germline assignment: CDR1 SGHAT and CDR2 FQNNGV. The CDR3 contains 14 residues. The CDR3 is CASSLREFNSPLHF. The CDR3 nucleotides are TGTGCCAGCAGCTTAAGGGAGTTTAATTCACCCCTCCACTTT.

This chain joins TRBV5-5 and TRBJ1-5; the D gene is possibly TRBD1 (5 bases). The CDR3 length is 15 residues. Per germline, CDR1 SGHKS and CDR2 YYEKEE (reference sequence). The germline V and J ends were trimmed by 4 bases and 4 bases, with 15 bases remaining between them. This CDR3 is CASSPSPGRNQPQHF. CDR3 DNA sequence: TGTGCCAGCAGCCCATCACCAGGGCGGAATCAGCCCCAGCATTTT.

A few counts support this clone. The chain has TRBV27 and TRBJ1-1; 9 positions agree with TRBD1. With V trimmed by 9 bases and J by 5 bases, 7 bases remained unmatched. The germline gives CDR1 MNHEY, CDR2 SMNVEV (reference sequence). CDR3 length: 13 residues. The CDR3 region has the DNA TGTGCCAGTTTCCGACAGGGGGGAACTGAAGCTTTCTTT. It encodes CASFRQGGTEAFF.

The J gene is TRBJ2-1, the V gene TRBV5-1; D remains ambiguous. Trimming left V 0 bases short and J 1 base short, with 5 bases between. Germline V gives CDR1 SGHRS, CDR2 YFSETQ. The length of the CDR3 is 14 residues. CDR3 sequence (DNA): TGCGCCAGCAGCTTGGCCGAGTCCTACAATGAGCAGTTCTTC. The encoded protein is CASSLAESYNEQFF. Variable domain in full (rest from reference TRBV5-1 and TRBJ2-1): KAGVTQTPRYLIKTRGQQVTLSCSPISGHRSVSWYQQTPGQGLQFLFEYFSETQRNKGNFPGRFSGRQFSNSRSEMNVSTLELGDSALYLCASSLAESYNEQFFGPGTRLTVL.

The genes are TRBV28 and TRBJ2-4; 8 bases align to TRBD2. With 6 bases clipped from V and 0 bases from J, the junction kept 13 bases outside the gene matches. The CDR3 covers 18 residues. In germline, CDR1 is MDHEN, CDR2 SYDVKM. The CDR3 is CASRPGGTKGLAKNIQYF. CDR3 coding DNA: TGTGCCAGCAGGCCGGGAGGGACCAAGGGGCTAGCCAAAAACATTCAGTACTTC.

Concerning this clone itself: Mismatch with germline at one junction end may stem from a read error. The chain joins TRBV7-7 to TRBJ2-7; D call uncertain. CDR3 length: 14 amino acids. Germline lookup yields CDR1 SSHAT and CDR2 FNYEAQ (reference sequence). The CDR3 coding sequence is TGTGCTAGCAGCTTAGAGGACGGATCCTACGAGCAGTACTTC. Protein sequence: CASSLEDGSYEQYF.

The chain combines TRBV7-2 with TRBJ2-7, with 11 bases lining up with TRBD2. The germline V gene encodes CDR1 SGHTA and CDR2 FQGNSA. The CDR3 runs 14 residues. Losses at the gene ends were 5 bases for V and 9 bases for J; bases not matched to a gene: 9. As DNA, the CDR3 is TGTGCCAGCAGCCCACCTAGCGGGGGGATTGTGCAGTACTTC. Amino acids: CASSPPSGGIVQYF.

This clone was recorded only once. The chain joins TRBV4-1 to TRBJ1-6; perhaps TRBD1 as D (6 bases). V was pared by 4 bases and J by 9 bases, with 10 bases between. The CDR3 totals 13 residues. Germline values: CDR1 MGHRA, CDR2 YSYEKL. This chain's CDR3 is CASSPLGGSPLHF. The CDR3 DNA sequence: TGCGCCAGCAGCCCCCTAGGGGGTTCACCCCTCCACTTT.

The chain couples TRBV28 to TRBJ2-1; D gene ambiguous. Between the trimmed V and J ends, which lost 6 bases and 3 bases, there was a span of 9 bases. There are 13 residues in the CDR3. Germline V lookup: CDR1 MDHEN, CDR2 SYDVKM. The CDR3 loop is CASRPTFYNEQFF. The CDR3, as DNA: TGTGCCAGCAGACCAACCTTCTACAATGAGCAGTTCTTC.

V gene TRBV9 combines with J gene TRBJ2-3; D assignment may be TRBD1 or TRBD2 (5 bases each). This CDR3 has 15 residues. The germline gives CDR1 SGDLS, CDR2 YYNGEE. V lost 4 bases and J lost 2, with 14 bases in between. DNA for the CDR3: TGTGCCAGCAGCTATAGGTGGGGGATCACAGATACGCAGTATTTT. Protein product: CASSYRWGITDTQYF.